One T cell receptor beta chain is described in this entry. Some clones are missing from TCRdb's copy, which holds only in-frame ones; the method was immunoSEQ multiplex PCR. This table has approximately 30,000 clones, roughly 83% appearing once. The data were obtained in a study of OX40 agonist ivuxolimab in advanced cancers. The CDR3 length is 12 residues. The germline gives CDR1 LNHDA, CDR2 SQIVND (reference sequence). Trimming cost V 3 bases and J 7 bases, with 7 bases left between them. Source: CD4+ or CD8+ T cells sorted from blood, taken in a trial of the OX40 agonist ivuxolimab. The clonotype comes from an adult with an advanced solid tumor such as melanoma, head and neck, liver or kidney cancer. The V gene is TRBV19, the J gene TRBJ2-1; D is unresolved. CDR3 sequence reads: CASSMLRNEQFF. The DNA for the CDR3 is TGTGCCAGTAGTATGTTAAGGAATGAGCAGTTCTTC.